The next 32 T cell receptor beta chains were all read from a single sample in a study of T cell responses to AZD1222 COVID-19 vaccine. The table came from immunoSEQ multiplex PCR; TCRdb's copy has only in-frame clones and leaves some out. Seen here are fewer than 200,000 clones, 88% observed once, and the top ten hold around 10%. Source: peripheral blood, taken 28 days after the second AZD1222 dose. The source is an adult who received the AZD1222 COVID-19 vaccine.

The chain links TRBV19 to TRBJ2-3; D tentatively fits TRBD1 or TRBD2 (5 bases each). This CDR3 has 15 residues. Germline CDR1 and CDR2: LNHDA and SQIVND (reference sequence). V lost 10 bases and J lost 1, with 18 bases in between. Written as DNA, the CDR3 is TGTGCCACCTCCGGGGTCCTCAGGGGCACAGATACGCAGTATTTT. Amino acid sequence: CATSGVLRGTDTQYF.

The gene calls are TRBV10-3 and TRBJ1-5; unclear D gene. Trimming left V 2 bases short and J 2 bases short, with 13 bases between. Per the germline V gene, CDR1 is ENHRY and CDR2 is SYGVKD. The CDR3 covers 16 residues. Written as DNA, the CDR3 is TGTGCCATCAGTGAGGGTCTGGGGTCGGGCAATCAGCCCCAGCATTTT. Translated, it gives CAISEGLGSGNQPQHF.

V and J are TRBV29-1 and TRBJ2-2; TRBD2 aligns across 9 bases. V lost 4 bases to trimming and J lost 3 bases; unmatched junction nucleotides: 9. Germline assignment: CDR1 SQVTM and CDR2 ANQGSEA. This CDR3 is 16 amino acids long. The CDR3 nucleotides read TGCAGCGTTGGGAACAGCGGGGGGAGATACACCGGGGAGCTGTTTTTT. It is translated as CSVGNSGGRYTGELFF.

This rearrangement joins TRBV6-2 or TRBV6-3 to TRBJ2-2; 7 bases match TRBD1. CDR3 length: 17 residues. Germline V gene data show CDR1 as MNHEY and CDR2 as SVGEGT. With 4 bases clipped from V and 7 bases from J, the junction kept 15 bases outside the gene matches. The CDR3 bases are TGTGCCAGCAGTTCGGGACAGCCCCTACTAAACGGCGGGGAGCTGTTTTTT. Residues: CASSSGQPLLNGGELFF.

The rearrangement uses TRBV7-2 and TRBJ2-2; TRBD1 agrees at 11 bases. Germline V gives CDR1 SGHTA, CDR2 FQGNSA. V shed 5 bases and J 8 bases; nucleotides not matched to a gene: 13. This CDR3 contains 17 residues. The DNA for the CDR3 is TGTGCCAGCAGCCGTCCCAGCGGGACAGGGGGGTCGGGGGAGCTGTTTTTT. This translates into CASSRPSGTGGSGELFF.

The gene calls are TRBV27 and TRBJ2-7; TRBD1 matches 8 bases. Germline V CDR1 and CDR2: MNHEY, SMNVEV (reference sequence). This CDR3 is 15 amino acids long. Losses at the gene ends were 2 bases for V and 4 bases for J; bases not matched to a gene: 7. CDR3 DNA sequence: TGTGCCAGCAGTTTACAGGGGGCCCCGGGGTACGAGCAGTACTTC. This translates into CASSLQGAPGYEQYF.

V is TRBV25-1 and J is TRBJ1-5; D is unresolved. The V and J ends lost 1 base and 4 bases respectively, with 8 bases between them. Germline V lookup: CDR1 MGHDK, CDR2 SYGVNS. This CDR3 has 14 amino acids. CDR3 residues: CASSEWSSNQPQHF. The CDR3 nucleotides read TGTGCCAGCAGTGAATGGAGTTCGAATCAGCCCCAGCATTTT.

The V and J genes are TRBV11-2 and TRBJ2-7; D remains unclear. Looked up from germline, CDR1 is SGHAT and CDR2 is FQNNGV. The germline V and J ends were trimmed by 0 bases and 3 bases, with 0 bases remaining between them. This CDR3 comprises 11 residues. Written as DNA, the CDR3 is TGTGCCAGCAGCTTAGACTACGAGCAGTACTTC. Protein: CASSLDYEQYF.

The chain is built from TRBV10-2 and TRBJ2-5, with unresolved D. The CDR3 totals 13 residues. The V end was cut by 1 base, the J end by 1 base, with 4 bases between. CDR1 is WSHSY, CDR2 SAAADI, per germline. As DNA, the CDR3 is TGCGCCAGCAGTGAGTTGACCCAAGAGACCCAGTACTTC. Translating gives CASSELTQETQYF.

The chain recombines TRBV29-1 with TRBJ1-1; perhaps TRBD1 as D (5 bases). Germline assignment: CDR1 SQVTM and CDR2 ANQGSEA. V lost 4 bases and J lost 0, with 9 bases in between. The CDR3 is made up of 13 amino acids. This CDR3 reads CSVGGLLNTEAFF. The CDR3 nucleotides are TGCAGCGTTGGGGGACTTCTGAACACTGAAGCTTTCTTT. Complete variable domain (other parts from reference TRBV29-1 and TRBJ1-1): SAVISQKPSRDICQRGTSLTIQCQVDSQVTMMFWYRQQPGQSLTLIATANQGSEATYESGFVIDKFPISRPNLTFSTLTVSNMSPEDSSIYLCSVGGLLNTEAFFGQGTRLTVV.

The V and J genes are TRBV6-5 and TRBJ2-7; 7 bases are a match to TRBD1. The V gene end was trimmed by 5 bases and the J gene end by 1 base; junction bases not matched to a gene: 8. This CDR3 has 15 amino acids. Looked up from germline, CDR1 is MNHEY and CDR2 is SVGAGI. CDR3 region: CASSPRDRFSYEQYF. CDR3 DNA sequence: TGTGCCAGCAGTCCTCGGGACAGATTTTCCTACGAGCAGTACTTC.

This rearrangement joins TRBV6-2 or TRBV6-3 to TRBJ2-3, with a weak D call TRBD1 (5 bases). From germline, CDR1 is MNHEY and CDR2 SVGEGT. V lost 4 bases and J lost 1, with 12 bases in between. This CDR3 has 15 amino acids. The CDR3 region is CASSSSGARTDTQYF. DNA of the CDR3: TGTGCCAGCAGTTCCTCTGGGGCCCGCACAGATACGCAGTATTTT.

The chain employs TRBV19 and TRBJ1-1, with D perhaps matching TRBD1 (5 bases). The germline gives CDR1 LNHDA, CDR2 SQIVND (reference sequence). The CDR3 runs to 14 residues. V shed 5 bases and J shed 4 bases, with 14 bases lying between them. CDR3 bases: TGTGCCAGTAGTCCACAGGTTGGAATCACTGAAGCTTTCTTT. Encoded protein: CASSPQVGITEAFF.

The chain uses TRBV2 and TRBJ1-2; no definite D call. The CDR3 sequence is 13 residues long. The germline V gene encodes CDR1 SNHLY and CDR2 FYNNEI. Trimming removed 7 bases from V and 8 bases from J, with 17 bases in between. The DNA of the CDR3 is TGTGCCAGCACTTCGGGTCCCCCTCAGGGCTACACCTTC. This encodes CASTSGPPQGYTF.

This chain links TRBV4-3 with TRBJ2-5, with D possibly TRBD1 on 5 matching bases. Trimming removed 0 bases at V and 5 bases at J, with 13 bases between. The CDR3 sequence is 15 residues long. Germline V gene data show CDR1 as LGHNA and CDR2 as YSLEER. The CDR3 nucleotides are TGCGCCAGCAGCCAAGATTTTCAGGGTCGGGAGACCCAGTACTTC. Its translation is CASSQDFQGRETQYF.

The rearrangement joins TRBV2 to TRBJ1-6, with 9 positions matching TRBD1. Germline trimming cut 6 bases from V and 3 bases from J; bases unmatched to any gene: 6. CDR3 length equals 16 residues. Germline values: CDR1 SNHLY, CDR2 FYNNEI. CDR3 region: CASRLRDRVYNSPLHF. The CDR3 bases are TGTGCCAGCAGACTCCGGGACAGGGTCTATAATTCACCCCTCCACTTT.

The chain combines TRBV19 with TRBJ1-2; D is possibly TRBD1 (6 bases). Per the germline V gene, CDR1 is LNHDA and CDR2 is SQIVND (reference sequence). The CDR3 length is 15 residues. V shed 5 bases and J shed 4 bases, with 17 bases lying between them. Here the CDR3 DNA reads TGTGCCAGTAGTGTCCGGGGGCCCCAAGGCTATGGCTACACCTTC. It yields the protein CASSVRGPQGYGYTF. Using reference TRBV19 and TRBJ1-2 for the parts outside the CDR3, the full variable domain is DGGITQSPKYLFRKEGQNVTLSCEQNLNHDAMYWYRQDPGQGLRLIYYSQIVNDFQKGDIAEGYSVSREKKESFPLTVTSAQKNPTAFYLCASSVRGPQGYGYTFGSGTRLTVV.

This clone was picked up one time. This chain uses TRBV7-2 with TRBJ1-3, with D unclear. Looked up from germline, CDR1 is SGHTA and CDR2 is FQGNSA. This CDR3 region has 16 residues. V shed 4 bases and J shed 0 bases, with 13 bases lying between them. The CDR3 loop is CASSSHLRSSGNTIYF. CDR3 DNA sequence: TGTGCCAGCAGCTCACACCTACGGAGCTCTGGAAACACCATATATTTT. Variable domain in full (rest from reference TRBV7-2 and TRBJ1-3): GAGVSQSPSNKVTEKGKDVELRCDPISGHTALYWYRQSLGQGLEFLIYFQGNSAPDKSGLPSDRFSAERTGGSVSTLTIQRTQQEDSAVYLCASSSHLRSSGNTIYFGEGSWLTVV.

The chain links TRBV10-3 to TRBJ1-1; weak D call: TRBD1 (5 bases). This CDR3 has 16 amino acids. Germline CDR1 and CDR2: ENHRY and SYGVKD. V was shortened by 2 bases and J by 5 bases, with 18 bases between the two germline ends. CDR3 nucleotides: TGTGCCATCAGTGAGAGAGGGGATATTGCGAAGACTGAAGCTTTCTTT. It codes for CAISERGDIAKTEAFF.

The chain links TRBV9 to TRBJ2-2; D ambiguous. Germline assignment: CDR1 SGDLS and CDR2 YYNGEE. V gave up 0 bases and J gave up 0 bases, with 9 bases separating them. This CDR3 comprises 16 residues. The CDR3 DNA reads as TGTGCCAGCAGCGTAGATATAGGGACGAACACCGGGGAGCTGTTTTTT. Translation: CASSVDIGTNTGELFF.

This chain links TRBV2 with TRBJ1-4, with 10 bases matching TRBD1. CDR1 is SNHLY, CDR2 FYNNEI, per germline. V dropped 6 bases and J dropped 8; count of bases not matched to a gene: 6. CDR3 length: 14 residues. The CDR3, as DNA: TGTGCCAGCAGCGCCGGGACAGGGGTGGAAAAACTGTTTTTT. Protein: CASSAGTGVEKLFF.

This sequence joins TRBV27 and TRBJ1-2; D is ambiguous. The CDR3 extends over 14 amino acids. Germline values: CDR1 MNHEY, CDR2 SMNVEV (reference sequence). The V end was cut by 3 bases, the J end by 2 bases, with 10 bases between. The CDR3 loop reads CASSLGRQNYGYTF. The CDR3 coding sequence is TGTGCCAGCAGTTTGGGCAGGCAAAACTATGGCTACACCTTC.

This chain connects TRBV12-3 or TRBV12-4 to TRBJ2-1; TRBD1 matches 7 bases. V shed 2 bases, J shed 14 bases, and the junction held 6 bases outside the gene matches. This CDR3 has 12 amino acids. As DNA, the CDR3 is TGTGCCAGCAGTTTATCTGCGGACAGGAAGTTCTTC. It yields the protein CASSLSADRKFF.

The chain carries TRBV11-1 and TRBJ2-7; D is tentatively TRBD1 or TRBD2 (6 bases each). This CDR3 has 16 amino acids. CDR1 SGHAT and CDR2 FQDESV come from the germline V gene (reference sequence). Deletions cut 5 bases from V and 0 bases from J, with 17 bases between. The CDR3 loop reads CASSAGTGALSYEQYF. CDR3 bases: TGTGCCAGCAGCGCCGGGACGGGGGCTCTCTCCTACGAGCAGTACTTC. The variable domain in full, completed from reference TRBV11-1 and TRBJ2-7, reads EAEVAQSPRYKITEKSQAVAFWCDPISGHATLYWYRQILGQGPELLVQFQDESVVDDSQLPKDRFSAERLKGVDSTLKIQPAELGDSAMYLCASSAGTGALSYEQYFGPGTRLTVT.

This clone was seen only once. This chain links TRBV7-8 with TRBJ2-7; 7 bases agree with TRBD1. The CDR3 consists of 15 residues. The germline V gene encodes CDR1 SGHVS and CDR2 FQNEAQ. J was trimmed by 2 bases and V by 5 bases; bases with no gene match: 9. CDR3 DNA: TGTGCCAGCAGCAAAACCGGGACAGAGACCTACGAGCAGTACTTC. It is translated as CASSKTGTETYEQYF.

The chain carries TRBV28 and TRBJ2-7; weak D call: TRBD1 (5 bases). The CDR3 contains 14 residues. Germline-derived CDR1 and CDR2 are MDHEN and SYDVKM. V was clipped by 6 bases and J by 2 bases, with 14 bases between them. CDR3 in amino acids: CASSTAGIPYEQYF. The CDR3 region has the DNA TGTGCCAGCAGCACAGCAGGGATCCCCTACGAGCAGTACTTC.

The chain recombines TRBV18 with TRBJ1-1; D gene ambiguous. Trimming took off 0 bases at V and 3 bases at J, with 11 bases between the two ends. The CDR3 loop spans 15 amino acids. Germline V gene sequence: CDR1 KGHSH, CDR2 LQKENI. CDR3 coding DNA: TGTGCCAGCTCACCACCGTCGGGGTATGACACTGAAGCTTTCTTT. Protein product: CASSPPSGYDTEAFF.

The chain links TRBV2 to TRBJ2-4, with D perhaps matching TRBD1 (6 bases). Between the trimmed V and J ends, which lost 4 bases and 1 base, there was a span of 14 bases. CDR3 length: 16 amino acids. Germline CDR1 is SNHLY and CDR2 is FYNNEI. CDR3 region: CASSAEGDSAKNIQYF. The CDR3 DNA sequence: TGTGCCAGCAGTGCCGAGGGGGATAGTGCCAAAAACATTCAGTACTTC.

This clone was picked up a small number of times. This chain connects TRBV18 to TRBJ2-7, with D unresolved. V was trimmed by 0 bases and J by 4 bases, leaving 7 bases between them. Per the germline V gene, CDR1 is KGHSH and CDR2 is LQKENI. The CDR3 covers 13 residues. The DNA of the CDR3 is TGTGCCAGCTCACCACCGGCGGTGTACGAGCAGTACTTC. It translates to CASSPPAVYEQYF.

The chain links TRBV5-1 to TRBJ2-3, with D possibly TRBD1 on 7 matching bases. V lost 6 bases and J 3 bases, leaving 14 bases between the germline ends. Germline lookup yields CDR1 SGHRS and CDR2 YFSETQ. There are 14 residues in the CDR3. The CDR3 loop reads CASTLAGGTDTQYF. CDR3 coding DNA: TGCGCCAGCACTTTGGCAGGGGGGACAGATACGCAGTATTTT.

The J gene is TRBJ2-2, the V gene TRBV5-1, with unresolved D. Trimming removed 0 bases from V and 1 base from J, with 10 bases in between. From germline, CDR1 is SGHRS and CDR2 YFSETQ. The CDR3 extends over 16 amino acids. The CDR3 DNA is TGCGCCAGCAGCTTGGATGGGCTGTGGAACACCGGGGAGCTGTTTTTT. As protein: CASSLDGLWNTGELFF.

This clone was detected once. The genes are TRBV12-5 and TRBJ2-2; unclear D gene. Per germline, CDR1 LGHNT and CDR2 FRNRAP. This CDR3 spans 12 amino acids. Between the trimmed V and J ends, which lost 3 bases and 3 bases, there was a span of 2 bases. The CDR3 DNA sequence: TGTGCTAGTGGTTTTTACACCGGGGAGCTGTTTTTT. Protein: CASGFYTGELFF.